These 24 T cell receptor beta chains came from one sample sequenced in a study of T cell responses to AZD1222 COVID-19 vaccine. Sequencing used immunoSEQ multiplex PCR; TCRdb keeps in-frame clones, though not all of them. The repertoire holds around 130,000 clones, with about 93% as singletons. The starting material was peripheral blood, obtained on day 0 of AZD1222 vaccination. Receptors originate from an adult in good health.

The V and J genes are TRBV12-3 or TRBV12-4 and TRBJ1-5, with D unresolved. Trimming cost V 4 bases and J 5 bases, with 6 bases left between them. CDR3 length: 12 amino acids. The CDR3: CASSSRDQPQHF. The CDR3 region has the DNA TGTGCCAGCAGTTCCCGGGATCAGCCCCAGCATTTT.

The gene calls are TRBV18 and TRBJ2-1, with D perhaps TRBD2 (5 bases). CDR3 size: 15 residues. CDR1 KGHSH and CDR2 LQKENI come from the germline V gene. Trimming shortened V by 3 bases and J by 6 bases, and 15 bases separated the two germline ends. The CDR3 is CASSPAGATVNEQFF. For the CDR3, the DNA is TGTGCCAGCTCACCTGCGGGTGCGACTGTCAATGAGCAGTTCTTC.

This clone was seen more than once but under ten times. The chain has TRBV7-8 and TRBJ1-4; TRBD1 matches at 7 bases. Germline lookup yields CDR1 SGHVS and CDR2 FQNEAQ. CDR3 length equals 14 residues. J lost 4 bases, V lost 7 bases, and 6 bases had no gene match. CDR3 nucleotide sequence: TGTGCCAGCACCCCGAGGGACAGTAATGAAAAACTGTTTTTT. Translating gives CASTPRDSNEKLFF.

This chain joins TRBV19 and TRBJ1-5; 8 bases match TRBD1. The CDR3 totals 17 residues. CDR1 and CDR2 (germline): LNHDA, SQIVND (reference sequence). Trimming cost V 4 bases and J 0 bases; bases outside gene matches: 8. CDR3 in amino acids: CASSNDRGGSSNQPQHF. The CDR3 DNA is TGTGCCAGTAGTAACGACAGGGGAGGAAGTAGCAATCAGCCCCAGCATTTT.

The rearrangement joins TRBV30 to TRBJ1-2; the D gene is possibly TRBD1 (5 bases). The CDR3 loop spans 14 amino acids. V lost 0 bases and J 4 bases, leaving 12 bases between the germline ends. CDR1 and CDR2 from the germline V gene are GTSNPN and SVGIG (reference sequence). DNA of the CDR3: TGTGCCTGGAGTGTACCGGGACTGAGCTATGGCTACACCTTC. Amino acids: CAWSVPGLSYGYTF.

J is TRBJ1-1 and V is TRBV7-2; TRBD1 is a possible D gene (6 bases). The CDR3 extends over 16 amino acids. Trimming removed 5 bases from V and 1 base from J, with 17 bases in between. From germline, CDR1 is SGHTA and CDR2 FQGNSA. Here the CDR3 DNA reads TGTGCCAGCAGCGCCAGGCCGGGGGCGCAGAACACTGAAGCTTTCTTT. This sequence encodes CASSARPGAQNTEAFF.

J is TRBJ2-6 and V is TRBV6-6; the D is unclear. The CDR3 length is 15 residues. Germline CDR1 is MNHNY and CDR2 is SVGAGI (reference sequence). Trimming pared 3 bases from V and 1 base from J, leaving 7 bases between. Here the CDR3 DNA reads TGTGCCAGCAGTTATGTAGTGTCTGGGGCCAACGTCCTGACTTTC. Protein sequence: CASSYVVSGANVLTF.

V and J are TRBV6-5 and TRBJ2-3; 11 positions agree with TRBD2. CDR1 is MNHEY, CDR2 SVGAGI, per germline. V was pared by 4 bases and J by 5 bases, with 5 bases of the junction left unmatched. The CDR3 is 15 amino acids. The CDR3 is CASSLAGGPGDTQYF. The DNA for the CDR3 is TGTGCCAGCAGTTTAGCGGGAGGGCCGGGAGATACGCAGTATTTT.

This clone was counted a single time. The genes are TRBV9 and TRBJ2-2; D possibly uses TRBD1 or TRBD2 (5 bases each). V lost 3 bases, J lost 10 bases, and 13 bases lay in between. CDR1 and CDR2 (germline): SGDLS, YYNGEE. This CDR3 spans 13 amino acids. CDR3 sequence reads: CASSAGREEELFF. Here the CDR3 DNA reads TGTGCCAGCAGCGCGGGACGAGAAGAGGAGCTGTTTTTT. The complete variable domain, with remaining parts taken from reference TRBV9 and TRBJ2-2, reads DSGVTQTPKHLITATGQRVTLRCSPRSGDLSVYWYQQSLDQGLQFLIQYYNGEERAKGNILERFSAQQFPDLHSELNLSSLELGDSALYFCASSAGREEELFFGEGSRLTVL.

This chain uses TRBV6-5 with TRBJ1-5; TRBD1 matches at 9 bases. Losses at the gene ends were 0 bases for V and 6 bases for J; bases not matched to a gene: 3. The germline gives CDR1 MNHEY, CDR2 SVGAGI. The CDR3 is made up of 15 amino acids. CDR3 sequence reads: CASSYSGTGSQPQHF. The DNA for the CDR3 is TGTGCCAGCAGTTACTCCGGGACAGGGTCTCAGCCCCAGCATTTT.

The J gene is TRBJ1-1, the V gene TRBV4-1; D possibly corresponds to TRBD1 (5 bases). Germline CDR1 reads MGHRA; CDR2 reads YSYEKL. The CDR3 contains 15 residues. Trimming stripped 2 bases from V and 7 bases from J, with 17 bases between. CDR3 sequence: CASSQHLGGEGEAFF. The CDR3 DNA sequence: TGCGCCAGCAGCCAACACCTGGGGGGGGAGGGTGAAGCTTTCTTT.

The chain joins TRBV18 to TRBJ1-3, with D perhaps TRBD1 (5 bases). The CDR3 covers 16 residues. V was pared by 2 bases and J by 0 bases, with 11 bases between. CDR1 is KGHSH, CDR2 LQKENI, per germline. The CDR3 sequence is CASSPFAGNSGNTIYF. The CDR3 nucleotides are TGTGCCAGCTCACCATTTGCAGGGAACTCTGGAAACACCATATATTTT. Full variable domain (missing parts from reference TRBV18 and TRBJ1-3): NAGVMQNPRHLVRRRGQEARLRCSPMKGHSHVYWYRQLPEEGLKFMVYLQKENIIDESGMPKERFSAEFPKEGPSILRIQQVVRGDSAAYFCASSPFAGNSGNTIYFGEGSWLTVV.

This clone was observed a single time. V and J are TRBV24-1 and TRBJ2-7, with 8 positions matching TRBD1. Germline V gives CDR1 KGHDR, CDR2 SFDVKD. The CDR3 spans 15 residues. V shed 4 bases and J 0 bases; nucleotides not matched to a gene: 4. CDR3: CATSDKDRGSYEQYF. The CDR3 nucleotides read TGTGCCACCAGTGACAAAGACAGGGGCTCCTACGAGCAGTACTTC.

This chain links TRBV20-1 with TRBJ2-7, with 8 positions matching TRBD1. This CDR3 has 15 amino acids. After removal of 4 bases from V and 6 bases from J, the junction contained 14 bases not matched to a gene. CDR1 and CDR2 from the germline V gene are DFQATT and SNEGSKA (reference sequence). The CDR3 spells CSATEPGTGLVEQYF. In DNA form, the CDR3 reads TGCAGTGCTACTGAGCCCGGGACAGGATTGGTCGAGCAGTACTTC.

The chain carries TRBV19 and TRBJ1-5; 12 nucleotides align to TRBD1. Germline V gene sequence: CDR1 LNHDA, CDR2 SQIVND (reference sequence). CDR3 length: 16 residues. V shed 2 bases and J 7 bases; nucleotides not matched to a gene: 6. CDR3 bases: TGTGCCAGTAGTATAAGGGGGACAGGGGGCATCCAGCCCCAGCATTTT. It codes for CASSIRGTGGIQPQHF.

The V call is TRBV5-1, the J call TRBJ1-3, with D perhaps TRBD1 (5 bases). Trimming stripped 3 bases from V and 8 bases from J, with 12 bases between. Germline V gene lookup returns CDR1 SGHRS and CDR2 YFSETQ. The CDR3 length is 13 residues. The CDR3 sequence: CASSSDSRDTIYF. CDR3 coding DNA: TGCGCCAGCAGCTCAGACAGTCGTGACACCATATATTTT.

The chain employs TRBV4-3 and TRBJ2-7, with D possibly TRBD1 on 6 matching bases. Germline V gene sequence: CDR1 LGHNA, CDR2 YSLEER. Trimming stripped 3 bases from V and 5 bases from J, with 26 bases between. This CDR3 comprises 18 residues. This CDR3 is CASSQGILDRSHLNEQYF. The CDR3 DNA follows: TGCGCCAGCAGCCAGGGAATCCTGGACAGATCCCACCTAAACGAGCAGTACTTC.

The chain employs TRBV27 and TRBJ1-6, with 11 bases matching TRBD1. With V trimmed by 4 bases and J by 8 bases, 4 bases remained unmatched. In germline, CDR1 is MNHEY, CDR2 SMNVEV (reference sequence). CDR3 length equals 15 residues. This CDR3 reads CASSSDRGRYSPLHF. In nucleotides, the CDR3 is TGTGCCAGCAGTTCGGACAGGGGGCGTTATTCACCCCTCCACTTT.

Here the CDR3 reads CASSQVGTGWYGYTF. CDR3 DNA: TGCGCCAGCAGCCAAGTGGGGACAGGGTGGTATGGCTACACCTTC. V gene TRBV4-1 combines with J gene TRBJ1-2; 9 positions match TRBD1. This CDR3 has 15 amino acids. CDR1 is MGHRA and CDR2 is YSYEKL in the germline V gene. The J segment lost 5 bases and the V segment lost 1 base, leaving 5 bases of the junction unmatched.

The chain is built from TRBV2 and TRBJ1-1; D not resolved. The length of the CDR3 is 12 residues. The V gene's germline CDR1 is SNHLY and CDR2 FYNNEI. Deletions cut 8 bases from V and 5 bases from J, with 12 bases between. The CDR3 bases are TGTGCCAGCTTTCGGGTAGAAACTGAAGCTTTCTTT. It yields the protein CASFRVETEAFF.

The chain recombines TRBV7-4 with TRBJ1-5; D is perhaps TRBD1 (5 bases). V gave up 5 bases and J gave up 2 bases, with 16 bases separating them. Germline assignment: CDR1 SGHVT and CDR2 SQSDAQ. The CDR3 has 16 amino acids. Here the CDR3 DNA reads TGTGCCAGCAGCCCCATGGGCAGGGTAGGCAATCAGCCCCAGCATTTT. Protein product: CASSPMGRVGNQPQHF.

The chain links TRBV4-2 to TRBJ2-3; TRBD2 agrees at 7 bases. Per the germline V gene, CDR1 is LGHNA and CDR2 is YNFKEQ. Trimming removed 0 bases from V and 1 base from J; junction bases left unmatched: 4. This CDR3 contains 16 residues. CDR3 region: CASSQDPAGGTDTQYF. Here the CDR3 DNA reads TGTGCCAGCAGCCAAGATCCGGCGGGGGGCACAGATACGCAGTATTTT.

The chain recombines TRBV4-1 with TRBJ1-4, with 8 bases that match TRBD1. From germline, CDR1 is MGHRA and CDR2 YSYEKL. The CDR3 is made up of 15 amino acids. The V segment lost 4 bases and the J segment 7 bases; nucleotides outside the gene matches: 8. CDR3 in amino acids: CASSLPTGVIEKLFF. In DNA, the CDR3 is TGCGCCAGCAGCCTGCCGACAGGGGTTATTGAAAAACTGTTTTTT.

This chain links TRBV20-1 with TRBJ2-7; no clear D gene. The length of the CDR3 is 11 residues. Germline lookup yields CDR1 DFQATT and CDR2 SNEGSKA (reference sequence). With 6 bases removed from V and 2 bases from J, the gap between germline ends came to 8 bases. The DNA for the CDR3 is TGCAGTGCCCCCTGGGCCTACGAGCAGTACTTC. Its translation is CSAPWAYEQYF.